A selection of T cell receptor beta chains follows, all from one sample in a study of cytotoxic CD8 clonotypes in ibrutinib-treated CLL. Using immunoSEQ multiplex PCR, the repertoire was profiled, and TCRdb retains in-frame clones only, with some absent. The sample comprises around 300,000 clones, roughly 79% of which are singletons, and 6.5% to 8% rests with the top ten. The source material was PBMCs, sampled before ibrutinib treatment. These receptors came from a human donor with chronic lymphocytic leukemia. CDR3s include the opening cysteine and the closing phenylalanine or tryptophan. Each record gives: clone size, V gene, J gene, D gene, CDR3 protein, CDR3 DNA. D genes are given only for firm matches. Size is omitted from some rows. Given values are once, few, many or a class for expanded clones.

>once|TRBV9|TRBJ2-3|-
CASSVATPLAGTDTQYF
TGTGCCAGCAGCGTTGCTACCCCTTTAGCGGGCACAGATACGCAGTATTTT
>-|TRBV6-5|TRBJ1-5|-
CASSYSGGSNQPQHF
TGTGCCAGCAGTTACTCTGGGGGTAGCAATCAGCCCCAGCATTTT
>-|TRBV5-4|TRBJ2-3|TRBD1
CASSAGTGIADTQYF
TGTGCCAGCAGCGCCGGGACAGGGATCGCAGATACGCAGTATTTT
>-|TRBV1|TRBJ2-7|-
CTSSQEAGTSSYEQYF
TGCACCAGCAGCCAAGAGGCCGGAACTTCCTCCTACGAGCAGTACTTC
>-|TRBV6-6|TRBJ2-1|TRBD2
CAIRLAGYNEQFF
TGTGCCATCCGACTAGCGGGGTACAATGAGCAGTTCTTC
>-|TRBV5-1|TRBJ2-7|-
CASSLTPDPYEQYF
TGCGCCAGCAGCTTGACTCCCGACCCCTACGAGCAGTACTTC
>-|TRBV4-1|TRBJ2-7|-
CASSRVHSGGYEQYF
TGCGCCAGCAGCCGGGTCCATAGCGGTGGCTACGAGCAGTACTTC
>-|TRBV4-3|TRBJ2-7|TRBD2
CASSQVGSGKDYEQYF
TGCGCCAGCAGCCAAGTGGGGAGCGGGAAGGATTACGAGCAGTACTTC
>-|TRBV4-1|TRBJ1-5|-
CASSQRTDSNQPQHF
TGCGCCAGCAGCCAACGAACAGATAGCAATCAGCCCCAGCATTTT
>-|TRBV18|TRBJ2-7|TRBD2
CASSNPGLAGPYEQYF
TGTGCCAGCTCAAACCCGGGACTAGCGGGGCCCTACGAGCAGTACTTC
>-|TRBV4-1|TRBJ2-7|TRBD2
CASSQDRLAGGYEQYF
TGCGCCAGCAGCCAAGACCGACTAGCGGGAGGTTACGAGCAGTACTTC
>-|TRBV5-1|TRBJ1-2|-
CASSFQIPRDLYGYTF
TGCGCCAGCAGCTTTCAAATTCCCCGAGACCTCTATGGCTACACCTTC
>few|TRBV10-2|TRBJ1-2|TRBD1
CASSSQGVVYGYTF
TGCGCCAGTTCATCACAGGGGGTGGTCTATGGCTACACCTTC
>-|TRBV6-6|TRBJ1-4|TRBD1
CASSYVQDRGSVKLFF
TGTGCCAGCAGTTACGTACAGGACAGGGGAAGTGTAAAACTGTTTTTT
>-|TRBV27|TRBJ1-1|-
CASSLSGVNTEAFF
TGTGCCAGCAGTTTATCCGGGGTGAACACTGAAGCTTTCTTT
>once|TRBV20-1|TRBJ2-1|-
CSVGDNEQFF
TGCAGCGTGGGGGACAATGAGCAGTTCTTC
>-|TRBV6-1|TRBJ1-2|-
CASSDLGIGAYGYTF
TGTGCCAGCAGTGATCTAGGGATAGGAGCTTATGGCTACACCTTC
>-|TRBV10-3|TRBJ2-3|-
CAISESLLLSTDTQYF
TGTGCCATCAGTGAGTCCCTACTACTTAGCACAGATACGCAGTATTTT
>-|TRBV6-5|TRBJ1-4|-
CASSLGDGANEKLFF
TGTGCCAGCAGTTTGGGGGATGGGGCTAATGAAAAACTGTTTTTT
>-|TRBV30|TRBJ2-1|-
CAWSGTSFYNEQFF
TGTGCCTGGAGTGGCACCTCCTTTTACAATGAGCAGTTCTTC
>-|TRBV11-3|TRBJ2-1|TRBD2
CASSLGTSGTYEQFF
TGTGCCAGCAGCTTAGGGACTAGCGGGACCTATGAGCAGTTCTTC
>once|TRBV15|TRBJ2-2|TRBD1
CATSRGQGLNTGELFF
TGTGCCACCAGCAGAGGACAGGGTTTAAACACCGGGGAGCTGTTTTTT
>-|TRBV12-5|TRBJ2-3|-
CASGLAWAGRLTDTQYF
TGTGCTAGTGGTTTGGCATGGGCGGGCCGACTCACAGATACGCAGTATTTT
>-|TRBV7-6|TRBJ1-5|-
CASSYRTAGQPQHF
TGTGCCAGCTCATACAGGACGGCCGGGCAGCCCCAGCATTTT